This TCR beta chain stems from a study of early T cells in non-severe SARS-CoV-2 infection. Study summary: Bulk RNA from unsorted whole blood was sequenced; chains were unpaired.

This clonotype was picked up many times. CDR1 is LGHNT and CDR2 is FRNRAP in the germline V gene. V shed 5 bases and J shed 5 bases, with 9 bases lying between them. The CDR3 is 13 residues long. Individual cDNA molecules received unique molecular identifiers during library preparation. TCRdb passed the 5' RACE reads through MiXCR, listing each CDR3 protein once. The sample shows approximately 56,000 distinct CDR3 sequences, roughly 10% of them seen only once. The V and J genes are TRBV12-5 and TRBJ1-4; D not resolved. Sequencing was done on a sample of whole blood. The receptor's source is an adult who was a healthcare worker with PCR-confirmed SARS-CoV-2 infection or an uninfected control (not recorded which). The DNA of the CDR3 is TGTGCTAGTGGTACCGGCCAGAATGAAAAACTGTTTTTT. It yields the protein CASGTGQNEKLFF.